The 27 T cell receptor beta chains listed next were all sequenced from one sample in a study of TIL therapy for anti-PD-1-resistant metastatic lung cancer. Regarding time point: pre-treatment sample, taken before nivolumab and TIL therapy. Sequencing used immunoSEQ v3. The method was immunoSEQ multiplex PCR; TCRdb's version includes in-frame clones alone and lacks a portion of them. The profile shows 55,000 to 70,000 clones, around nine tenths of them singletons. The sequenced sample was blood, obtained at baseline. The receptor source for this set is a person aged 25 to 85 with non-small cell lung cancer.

This chain's CDR3 is CATRTSGGLRSAQYF. DNA for the CDR3: TGTGCCACCCGAACTAGCGGAGGCCTCCGGTCGGCCCAGTACTTC. J is TRBJ2-5 and V is TRBV2, with TRBD2 identical over 8 bases. The ends lost 10 bases at V and 9 bases at J; junction bases unmatched: 19. CDR1 and CDR2 from the germline V gene are SNHLY and FYNNEI. The CDR3 consists of 15 residues.

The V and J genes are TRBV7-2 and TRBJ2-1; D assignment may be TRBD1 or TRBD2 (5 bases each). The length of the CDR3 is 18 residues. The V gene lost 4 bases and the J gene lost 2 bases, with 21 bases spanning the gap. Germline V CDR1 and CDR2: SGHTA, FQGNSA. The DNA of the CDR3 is TGTGCCAGCAGCTCGGCCCCGGGACCAGGGAGCCCCTACAATGAGCAGTTCTTC. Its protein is CASSSAPGPGSPYNEQFF.

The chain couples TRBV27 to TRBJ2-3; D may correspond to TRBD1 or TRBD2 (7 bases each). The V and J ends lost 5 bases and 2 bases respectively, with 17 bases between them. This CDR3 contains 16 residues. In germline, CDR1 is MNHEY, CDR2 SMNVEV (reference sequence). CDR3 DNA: TGTGCCAGCAGTACCAGGGGGGGCCCCGTCACAGATACGCAGTATTTT. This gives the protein CASSTRGGPVTDTQYF.

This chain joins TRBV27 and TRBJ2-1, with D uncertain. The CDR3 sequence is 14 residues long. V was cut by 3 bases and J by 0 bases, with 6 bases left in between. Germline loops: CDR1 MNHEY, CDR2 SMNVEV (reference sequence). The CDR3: CASSFQSSYNEQFF. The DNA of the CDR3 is TGTGCCAGCAGTTTTCAGAGCTCCTACAATGAGCAGTTCTTC.

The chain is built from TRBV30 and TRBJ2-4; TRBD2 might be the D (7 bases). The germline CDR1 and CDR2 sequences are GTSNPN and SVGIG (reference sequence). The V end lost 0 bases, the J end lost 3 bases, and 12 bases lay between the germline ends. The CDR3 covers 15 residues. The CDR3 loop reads CAWSVGGGGKNIQYF. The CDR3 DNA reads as TGTGCCTGGAGTGTAGGGGGGGGAGGCAAAAACATTCAGTACTTC.

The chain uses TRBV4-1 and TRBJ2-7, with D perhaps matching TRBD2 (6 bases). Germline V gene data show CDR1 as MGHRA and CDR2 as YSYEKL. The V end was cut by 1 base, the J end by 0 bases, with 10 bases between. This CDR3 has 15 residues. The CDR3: CASSQVGGSSYEQYF. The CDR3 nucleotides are TGCGCCAGCAGCCAAGTAGGAGGGAGCTCCTACGAGCAGTACTTC.

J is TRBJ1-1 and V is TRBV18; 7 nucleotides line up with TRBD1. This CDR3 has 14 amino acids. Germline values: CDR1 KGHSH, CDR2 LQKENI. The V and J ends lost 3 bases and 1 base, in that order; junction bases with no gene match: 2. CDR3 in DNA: TGTGCCAGCTCACCTCGGGACAGGAACACTGAAGCTTTCTTT. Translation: CASSPRDRNTEAFF.

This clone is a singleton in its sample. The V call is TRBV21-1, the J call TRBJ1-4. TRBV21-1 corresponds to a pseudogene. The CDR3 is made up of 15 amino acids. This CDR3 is CASSKAGRGGGKLFF. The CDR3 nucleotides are TGTGCCAGCAGCAAAGCCGGCCGGGGGGGTGGAAAACTGTTTTTT.

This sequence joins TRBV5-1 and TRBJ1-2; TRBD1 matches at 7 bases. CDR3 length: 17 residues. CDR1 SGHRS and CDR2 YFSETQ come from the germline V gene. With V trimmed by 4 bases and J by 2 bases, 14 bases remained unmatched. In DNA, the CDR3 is TGCGCCAGCAGCCCCTCTCTATTTGGACAGGACAACTATGGCTACACCTTC. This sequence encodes CASSPSLFGQDNYGYTF.

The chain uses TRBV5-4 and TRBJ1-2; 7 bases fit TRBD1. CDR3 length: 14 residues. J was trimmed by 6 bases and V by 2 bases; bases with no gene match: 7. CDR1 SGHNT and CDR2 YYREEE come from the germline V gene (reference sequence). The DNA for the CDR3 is TGTGCCAGCAGCTTATCGACAGGGACCGATGGCTACACCTTC. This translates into CASSLSTGTDGYTF.

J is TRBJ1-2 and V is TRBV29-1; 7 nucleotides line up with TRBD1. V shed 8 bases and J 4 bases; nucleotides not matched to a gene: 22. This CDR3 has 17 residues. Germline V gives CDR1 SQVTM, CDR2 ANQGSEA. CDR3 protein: CSNQPQSDRVSGYGYTF. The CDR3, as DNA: TGCAGCAACCAACCCCAAAGTGACAGGGTTAGTGGCTATGGCTACACCTTC.

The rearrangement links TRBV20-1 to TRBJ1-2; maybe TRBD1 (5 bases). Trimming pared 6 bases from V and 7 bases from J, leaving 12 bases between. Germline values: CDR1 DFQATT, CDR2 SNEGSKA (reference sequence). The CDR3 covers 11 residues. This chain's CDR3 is CSAEAGLGYTF. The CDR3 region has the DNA TGCAGTGCGGAAGCGGGGCTTGGCTACACCTTC.

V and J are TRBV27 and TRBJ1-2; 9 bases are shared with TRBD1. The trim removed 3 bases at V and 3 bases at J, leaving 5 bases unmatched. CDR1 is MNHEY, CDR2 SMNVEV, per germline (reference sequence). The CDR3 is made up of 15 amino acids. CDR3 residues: CASSFTGTGYYGYTF. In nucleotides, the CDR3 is TGTGCCAGCAGTTTCACCGGGACAGGGTACTATGGCTACACCTTC.

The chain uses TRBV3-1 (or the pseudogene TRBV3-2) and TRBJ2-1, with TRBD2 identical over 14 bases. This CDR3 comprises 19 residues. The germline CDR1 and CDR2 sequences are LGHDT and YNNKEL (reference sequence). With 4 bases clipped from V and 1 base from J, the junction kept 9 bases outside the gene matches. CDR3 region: CASSPTGLAGASSYNEQFF. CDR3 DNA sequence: TGTGCCAGCAGCCCAACGGGACTAGCGGGGGCGTCATCCTACAATGAGCAGTTCTTC.

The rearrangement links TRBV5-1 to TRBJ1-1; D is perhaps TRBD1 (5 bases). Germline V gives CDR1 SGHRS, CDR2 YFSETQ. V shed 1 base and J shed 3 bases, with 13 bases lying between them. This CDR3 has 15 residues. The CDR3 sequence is CASSLLRVGDTEAFF. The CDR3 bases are TGCGCCAGCAGCTTGCTTAGGGTAGGGGACACTGAAGCTTTCTTT. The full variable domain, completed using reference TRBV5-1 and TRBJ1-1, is KAGVTQTPRYLIKTRGQQVTLSCSPISGHRSVSWYQQTPGQGLQFLFEYFSETQRNKGNFPGRFSGRQFSNSRSEMNVSTLELGDSALYLCASSLLRVGDTEAFFGQGTRLTVV.

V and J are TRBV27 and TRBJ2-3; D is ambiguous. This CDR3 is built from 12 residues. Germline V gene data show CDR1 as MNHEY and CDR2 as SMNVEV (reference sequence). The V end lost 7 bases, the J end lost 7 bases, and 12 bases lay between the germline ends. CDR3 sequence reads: CASTNSRHTQYF. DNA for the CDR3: TGTGCCAGCACGAACTCTCGCCATACGCAGTATTTT.

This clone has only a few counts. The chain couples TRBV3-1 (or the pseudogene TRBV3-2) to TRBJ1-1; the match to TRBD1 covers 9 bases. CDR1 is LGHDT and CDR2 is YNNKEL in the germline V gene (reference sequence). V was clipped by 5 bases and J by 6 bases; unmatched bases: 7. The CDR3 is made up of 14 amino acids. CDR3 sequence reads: CASSFRDRVSEAFF. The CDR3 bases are TGTGCCAGCAGCTTCCGGGACAGGGTCTCTGAAGCTTTCTTT.

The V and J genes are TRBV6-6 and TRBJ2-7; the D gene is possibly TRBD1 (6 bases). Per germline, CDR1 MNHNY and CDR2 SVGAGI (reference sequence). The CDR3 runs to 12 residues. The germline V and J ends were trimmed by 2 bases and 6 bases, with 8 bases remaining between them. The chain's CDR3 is CASSYKGGEQYF. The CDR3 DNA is TGTGCCAGCAGTTACAAAGGGGGCGAGCAGTACTTC.

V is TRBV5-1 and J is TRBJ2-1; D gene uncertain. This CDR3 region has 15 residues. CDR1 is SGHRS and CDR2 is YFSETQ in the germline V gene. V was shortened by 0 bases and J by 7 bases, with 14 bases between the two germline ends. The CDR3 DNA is TGCGCCAGCAGCTTGGCCGCGGCTAGTGGGAATGAGCAGTTCTTC. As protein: CASSLAAASGNEQFF.

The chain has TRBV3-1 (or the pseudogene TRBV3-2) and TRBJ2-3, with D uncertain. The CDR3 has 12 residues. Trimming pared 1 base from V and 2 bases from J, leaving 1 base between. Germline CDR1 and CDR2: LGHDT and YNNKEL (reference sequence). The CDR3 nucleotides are TGTGCCAGCAGCCAAGTCACAGATACGCAGTATTTT. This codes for CASSQVTDTQYF.

CDR3 sequence: CASSQDRAGQPQHF. The CDR3 DNA reads TGTGCCAGCAGCCAGGACAGGGCAGGTCAGCCCCAGCATTTT. V is TRBV5-4 and J is TRBJ1-5; 8 bases are shared with TRBD1. V lost 4 bases, J lost 6 bases, and 6 bases stayed unmatched. The CDR3 totals 14 residues. The V gene's germline CDR1 is SGHNT and CDR2 YYREEE (reference sequence).

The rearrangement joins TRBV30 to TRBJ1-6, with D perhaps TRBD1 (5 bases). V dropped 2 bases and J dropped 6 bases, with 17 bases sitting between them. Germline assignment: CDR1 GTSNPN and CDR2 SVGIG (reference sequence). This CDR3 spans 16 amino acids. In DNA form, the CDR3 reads TGTGCCTGGAGTCGGGACCGCCCGGGTTCTAATTCACCCCTCCACTTT. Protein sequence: CAWSRDRPGSNSPLHF.

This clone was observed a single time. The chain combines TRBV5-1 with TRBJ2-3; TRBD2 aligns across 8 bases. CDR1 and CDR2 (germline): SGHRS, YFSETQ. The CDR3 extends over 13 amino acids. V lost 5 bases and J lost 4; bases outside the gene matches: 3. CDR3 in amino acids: CASSELAADTQYF. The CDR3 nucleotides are TGCGCCAGCAGTGAACTAGCGGCAGATACGCAGTATTTT.

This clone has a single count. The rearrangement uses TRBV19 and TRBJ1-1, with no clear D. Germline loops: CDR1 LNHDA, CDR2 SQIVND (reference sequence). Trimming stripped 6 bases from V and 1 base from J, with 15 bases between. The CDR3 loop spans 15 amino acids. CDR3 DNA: TGTGCCAGTAGAACCTGGGAGGGCGAGAACACTGAAGCTTTCTTT. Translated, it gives CASRTWEGENTEAFF.

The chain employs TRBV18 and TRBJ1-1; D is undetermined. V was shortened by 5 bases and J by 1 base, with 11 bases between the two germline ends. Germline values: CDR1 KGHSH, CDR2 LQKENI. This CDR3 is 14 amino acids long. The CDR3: CASSATGANTEAFF. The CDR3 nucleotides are TGTGCCAGCTCAGCCACCGGAGCGAACACTGAAGCTTTCTTT.

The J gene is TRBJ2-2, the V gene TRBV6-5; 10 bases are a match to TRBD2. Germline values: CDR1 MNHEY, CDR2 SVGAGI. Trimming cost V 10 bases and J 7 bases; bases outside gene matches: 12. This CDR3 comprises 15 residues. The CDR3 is CATLVSGGAVGELFF. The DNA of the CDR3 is TGTGCCACCCTGGTGAGCGGGGGGGCGGTCGGGGAGCTGTTTTTT.

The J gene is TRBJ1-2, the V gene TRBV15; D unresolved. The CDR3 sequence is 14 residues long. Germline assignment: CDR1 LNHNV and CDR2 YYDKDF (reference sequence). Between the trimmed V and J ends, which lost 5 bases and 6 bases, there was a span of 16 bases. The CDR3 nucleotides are TGTGCCACCAGCTTTGGTAAAAATGGGGATGGCTACACCTTC. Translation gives CATSFGKNGDGYTF. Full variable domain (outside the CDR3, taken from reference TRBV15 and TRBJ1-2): DAMVIQNPRYQVTQFGKPVTLSCSQTLNHNVMYWYQQKSSQAPKLLFHYYDKDFNNEADTPDNFQSRRPNTSFCFLDIRSPGLGDTAMYLCATSFGKNGDGYTFGSGTRLTVV.